The TCR beta chain described here comes from a study of cytotoxic CD8 clonotypes in ibrutinib-treated CLL. Study summary: Among responders, 24 were partial and 2 complete; after median about 72 months, 14 stayed remitted and roughly twelve progressed.

The CDR3 sequence is 12 residues long. Trimming removed 6 bases from V and 7 bases from J; junction bases left unmatched: 5. Germline lookup yields CDR1 SQVTM and CDR2 ANQGSEA. TCRdb keeps only in-frame clones here, not all; method: immunoSEQ multiplex PCR. In the table there are more than 25,000 clones, roughly 69% of which are singletons. The sequence came from a human donor with chronic lymphocytic leukemia. The sequencing used PBMCs, collected after 24 months of ibrutinib treatment. The chain recombines TRBV29-1 with TRBJ2-1; 8 bases map to TRBD1. CDR3 in DNA: TGCAGCGTGAGGACAGGGAATAATGAGCAGTTCTTC. It translates to CSVRTGNNEQFF.